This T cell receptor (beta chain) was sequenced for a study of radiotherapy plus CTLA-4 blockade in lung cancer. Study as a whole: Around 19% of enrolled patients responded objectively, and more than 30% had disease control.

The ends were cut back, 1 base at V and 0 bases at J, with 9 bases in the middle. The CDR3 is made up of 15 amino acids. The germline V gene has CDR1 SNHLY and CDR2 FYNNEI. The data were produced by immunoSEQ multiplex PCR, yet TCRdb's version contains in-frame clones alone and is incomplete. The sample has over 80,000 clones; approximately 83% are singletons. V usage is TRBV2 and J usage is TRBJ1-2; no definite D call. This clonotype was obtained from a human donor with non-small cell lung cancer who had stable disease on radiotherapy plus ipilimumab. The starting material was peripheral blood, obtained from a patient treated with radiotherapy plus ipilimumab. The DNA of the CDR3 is TGTGCCAGCAGTGAAGGGAGTGGGCCTAACTATGGCTACACCTTC. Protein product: CASSEGSGPNYGYTF.